These T cell receptor beta chains were read from a single sample in a study of OX40 agonist ivuxolimab in advanced cancers. Here immunoSEQ multiplex PCR was the method, and the copy in TCRdb shows in-frame clones only, minus some. The sample lists about 70,000 clones, about four fifths occurring once. Source: CD4+ or CD8+ T cells sorted from blood, taken in a trial of the OX40 agonist ivuxolimab. The origin of the receptors is an adult with an advanced solid tumor such as melanoma, head and neck, liver or kidney cancer. Both conserved end residues are part of each CDR3. The D gene is left open where the match is weak. Only some rows state a clone size, as once, few, many or a class for expanded clones.

TRBV28	NA	NA	TRBJ1-2	CASRQTNYGYTF	TGTGCCAGCAGACAGACTAACTATGGCTACACCTTC
TRBV7-9	NA	TRBD2	TRBJ2-5	CASSRTFTSGGPGAETQYF	TGTGCCAGCAGCCGGACCTTCACTAGCGGGGGGCCGGGGGCGGAGACCCAGTACTTC
TRBV4-1	few	TRBD2	TRBJ2-3	CASSLRLAGATDTQYF	TGCGCCAGCAGCCTCCGACTAGCGGGGGCCACAGATACGCAGTATTTT
TRBV5-6	NA	TRBD2	TRBJ2-2	CASSRPSGGNTGELFF	TGTGCCAGCAGCCGGCCTAGCGGGGGAAACACCGGGGAGCTGTTTTTT
TRBV2	NA	TRBD2	TRBJ2-2	CASGGLAGGELFF	TGTGCCAGCGGGGGACTAGCGGGCGGGGAGCTGTTTTTT
TRBV5-1	once	NA	TRBJ1-3	CASRAVISGNTIYF	TGCGCCAGCAGAGCCGTGATCTCTGGAAACACCATATATTTT
TRBV4-3	NA	TRBD2	TRBJ2-1	CASSQGRERTNEQFF	TGCGCCAGCAGCCAAGGGCGGGAGAGGACCAATGAGCAGTTCTTC
TRBV15	NA	TRBD1	TRBJ2-7	CATSRRGQGSSYEQYF	TGTGCCACCAGCCGAAGGGGACAGGGGAGCTCCTACGAGCAGTACTTC
TRBV9	NA	NA	TRBJ1-1	CASSVERGGWDTTEAFF	TGTGCCAGCAGCGTAGAGAGAGGAGGGTGGGATACGACTGAAGCTTTCTTT
TRBV5-1	once	TRBD1	TRBJ2-2	CASSFAGGNTGELFF	TGCGCCAGCAGCTTCGCAGGGGGTAACACCGGGGAGCTGTTTTTT
TRBV7-3	NA	NA	TRBJ2-1	CASSRYLAPHEQFF	TGTGCCAGCAGCCGCTATTTAGCGCCCCATGAGCAGTTCTTC
TRBV5-4	NA	TRBD1	TRBJ1-2	CASSSPGGPNYGYTF	TGTGCCAGCAGCTCTCCAGGGGGCCCTAACTATGGCTACACCTTC
TRBV5-6	NA	TRBD2	TRBJ2-1	CASSFTSGSRNEQFF	TGTGCCAGCAGCTTCACTAGCGGGAGTCGGAATGAGCAGTTCTTC
TRBV10-3	NA	NA	TRBJ1-2	CAISEAGSDGYTF	TGTGCCATCAGTGAGGCAGGGAGCGATGGCTACACCTTC